This T cell receptor beta chain was identified during a study of blood T cell repertoires in COVID-19. Study overall: Samples of COVID-19 (acute and convalescent) were obtained from the United States, Italy and Spain. Sources were T cells, B-cell-depleted T cells, or PBMCs; the material itself was cDNA or gDNA.

Original analysis: Scientists estimated how many nucleated cells there were by amplifying reference gene primers. Method: immunoSEQ multiplex PCR; TCRdb's copy keeps in-frame clones and lacks some. D and trimming were read from the DNA, whereas the V and J calls and clone size are those reported in that table. The table has roughly 72,000 clones, over 70% seen once; the top ten hold 15% to 20%. CDR1 is LNHDA, CDR2 SQIVND, per germline (reference sequence). V lost 7 bases to trimming and J lost 4 bases, with 15 bases between them. The CDR3 sequence is 14 residues long. The sequencing sample was made of peripheral blood. This sequence was found in a man aged 70-80 years who had recovered from COVID-19. The chain has TRBV19 and TRBJ2-3; D may be TRBD2 (5 bases). The DNA of the CDR3 is TGTGCCAGTACAGTAGGGAGCTCGGCAGATACGCAGTATTTT. Residues: CASTVGSSADTQYF. Complete variable domain (other parts from reference TRBV19 and TRBJ2-3): DGGITQSPKYLFRKEGQNVTLSCEQNLNHDAMYWYRQDPGQGLRLIYYSQIVNDFQKGDIAEGYSVSREKKESFPLTVTSAQKNPTAFYLCASTVGSSADTQYFGPGTRLTVL.